This T cell receptor beta chain is drawn from a study of blood T cell repertoires in COVID-19. In the study overall: From the United States, Italy and Spain came samples of acute and convalescent COVID-19.

Patients at the Seattle site were enrolled during active infection and followed longitudinally. Clones were sequenced by immunoSEQ multiplex PCR, and TCRdb holds only the in-frame ones, with some missing. This table has 120,000 or so clones, about 88% appearing once. This clone was found once. The germline CDR1 and CDR2 sequences are MNHEY and SVGEGT. V was clipped by 5 bases and J by 2 bases; unmatched bases: 9. This CDR3 is built from 15 residues. The sequenced material came from peripheral blood. The chain joins TRBV6-2 or TRBV6-3 to TRBJ2-7; 7 nucleotides align to TRBD1. The receptor comes from a man in his sixties with COVID-19, enrolled during active disease. DNA for the CDR3: TGTGCCAGCAGTCCATACAGGGGTCCGACCTACGAGCAGTACTTC. The encoded protein is CASSPYRGPTYEQYF.